This T cell receptor (beta chain) is from a study of shared clonotypes between healthy human individuals. With respect to this clone: What it binds is not known.

This CDR3 comprises 16 residues. The germline V gene encodes CDR1 LNHNV and CDR2 YYDKDF (reference sequence). Trimming pared 1 base from V and 4 bases from J, leaving 16 bases between. The table came from immunoSEQ multiplex PCR; TCRdb's copy has only in-frame clones and leaves some out. The sample shows approximately 600,000 clones, roughly 96% of them seen only once. Findings of the study overall: Clonotype sharing among donors was thought likely to change with sequencing depth.

CD8 cells classed as naive were CD45RO-negative and positively selected for CCR7, excluding terminally differentiated effector memory CD45RA+ cells. The receptor was isolated from a woman aged 30 to 39 in good health. What was sequenced was naive CD8+ T cells sorted from blood. The rearrangement uses TRBV15 and TRBJ2-5; D possibly uses TRBD1 or TRBD2 (5 bases each). The CDR3 is CATSRVAGRIGETQYF. The CDR3 nucleotides read TGTGCCACCAGCAGAGTGGCAGGGAGAATAGGAGAGACCCAGTACTTC.